This T cell receptor beta chain was sequenced for a study of blood T cell repertoires in COVID-19. With 9 bases clipped from V and 4 bases from J, the junction kept 15 bases outside the gene matches. Germline-derived CDR1 and CDR2 are MDHEN and SYDVKM. The CDR3 sequence is 17 residues long. Sequencing used immunoSEQ multiplex PCR; TCRdb keeps in-frame clones, though not all of them. Counted here are approximately 250,000 clones, 70% to 90% occurring once; the ten biggest clones make up about 4.5%. Sample: peripheral blood. The receptor comes from a man aged 60 to 75 who had recovered from COVID-19. The chain carries TRBV28 and TRBJ1-2, with 12 bases that match TRBD1. The CDR3 sequence is CASMAGQGAAGIYGYTF. CDR3 sequence (DNA): TGTGCCAGTATGGCGGGACAGGGGGCCGCCGGGATCTATGGCTACACCTTC.